This TCR beta chain derives from a study of control samples from healthy donors and cancer patients. The germline CDR1 and CDR2 sequences are SEHNR and FQNEAQ (reference sequence). V lost 3 bases, J lost 6 bases, and 18 bases lay in between. The CDR3 has 16 amino acids. Sequenced by immunoSEQ multiplex PCR; TCRdb stores in-frame clones only, minus some. The table has about 130,000 clones, about 95% seen once; the top ten hold 14%. This receptor was identified in a man aged 55-75 years with colorectal cancer. This chain joins TRBV7-9 and TRBJ2-1; D possibly matches TRBD1 or TRBD2 (7 bases each). The specimen sequenced was PBMCs. This CDR3 is CASSFAGRGRVNEQFF. The CDR3 coding sequence is TGTGCCAGCAGCTTTGCGGGGAGGGGGCGGGTCAATGAGCAGTTCTTC.